This entry describes one TCR beta chain. Its cognate antigen is unknown. This entry is derived from a study of vaccination and CD4 T cells after COVID-19. The Oncomine TCR Beta short-read assay was what sequenced the DNA obtained from cultured CD4+ T cells. TCRdb independently ran MiXCR on the PCR reads; one entry per CDR3 protein. The sample lists approximately 16,000 distinct CDR3 sequences; approximately 80% were seen once. CDR1 is LNHDA, CDR2 SQIVND, per germline (reference sequence). The CDR3 totals 13 residues. Unmatched junction bases numbered 0, after V lost 8 bases and J lost 1 base. The treatment was: approximately 10-day PBMC culture with coronavirus spike peptide pools or control peptides (ViraFEST assay).

V usage is TRBV19 and J usage is TRBJ2-5, with 11 bases matching TRBD2. The source of this sequence is a human donor who received a COVID-19 vaccine. The specimen was CD4+ T cells from blood, cultured in vitro, collected after SARS-CoV-2 vaccination. The CDR3 DNA sequence: TGTGCCAGTGGGACTAGCGGCCAAGAGACCCAGTACTTC. This codes for CASGTSGQETQYF.